This T cell receptor beta chain was sequenced during a study of blood T cell repertoires in COVID-19. The overall study: Samples of COVID-19 (acute and convalescent) were obtained from the United States, Italy and Spain.

The CDR3 is 14 residues long. V was clipped by 4 bases and J by 2 bases, with 10 bases between them. The germline gives CDR1 LNHDA, CDR2 SQIVND (reference sequence). Clones were sequenced by immunoSEQ multiplex PCR, and TCRdb holds only the in-frame ones, with some missing. This table has about 360,000 clones, around 90% appearing once. The chain links TRBV19 to TRBJ2-3, with D maybe TRBD2 (5 bases). The sequenced material came from peripheral blood. The source of this sequence is a human donor in a cohort sampled during active COVID-19. The CDR3 spells CASSSGGFTDTQYF. CDR3 bases: TGTGCCAGTAGTAGTGGAGGATTCACAGATACGCAGTATTTT.